This entry features one T cell receptor (beta chain) sequence. The data originate from a study of control samples from healthy donors and cancer patients. Germline CDR1 and CDR2: SGHDN and FVKESK. V was shortened by 0 bases and J by 6 bases, with 14 bases between the two germline ends. The CDR3 consists of 15 residues. Assay used: immunoSEQ multiplex PCR; TCRdb lists only in-frame clones, some missing. The repertoire holds approximately 190,000 clones, with 91% as singletons. The TCR was taken from a young man in good health. The specimen was blood. The rearrangement joins TRBV14 to TRBJ1-2; weak D call: TRBD1 (6 bases). This chain's CDR3 is CASSQDWGARDGYTF. The DNA of the CDR3 is TGTGCCAGCAGCCAAGATTGGGGGGCGCGGGATGGCTACACCTTC.